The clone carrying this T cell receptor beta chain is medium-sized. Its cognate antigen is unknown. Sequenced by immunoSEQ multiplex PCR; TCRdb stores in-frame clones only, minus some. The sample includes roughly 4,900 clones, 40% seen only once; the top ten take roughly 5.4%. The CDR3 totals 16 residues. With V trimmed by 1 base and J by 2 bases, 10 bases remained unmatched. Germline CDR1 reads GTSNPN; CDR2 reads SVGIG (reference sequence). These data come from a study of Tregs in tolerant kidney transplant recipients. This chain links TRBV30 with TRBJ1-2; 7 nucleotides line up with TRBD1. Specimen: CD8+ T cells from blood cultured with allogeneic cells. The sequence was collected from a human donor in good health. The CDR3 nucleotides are TGTGCCTGGAGTGACGGGTTGGCAGGGGGGAACTATGGCTACACCTTC. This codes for CAWSDGLAGGNYGYTF. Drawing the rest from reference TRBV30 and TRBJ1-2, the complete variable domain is SQTIHQWPATLVQPVGSPLSLECTVEGTSNPNLYWYRQAAGRGLQLLFYSVGIGQISSEVPQNLSASRPQDRQFILSSKKLLLSDSGFYLCAWSDGLAGGNYGYTFGSGTRLTVV.